This passage covers 29 T cell receptor beta chains from one sample sequenced in a study of blood T cell repertoires in COVID-19. The repertoire was sequenced with immunoSEQ multiplex PCR; TCRdb's copy has only in-frame clones and lacks some. The sample includes 300,000 to 450,000 clones, approximately 87% of them seen just once. Specimen: PBMCs or T cells enriched from blood (not recorded which). All receptors derive from a man aged 30-40 years who had recovered from COVID-19.

This clone came up once. This sequence joins TRBV4-1 and TRBJ2-2; 9 bases align to TRBD2. This CDR3 contains 17 residues. With 1 base clipped from V and 2 bases from J, the junction kept 5 bases outside the gene matches. CDR1 MGHRA and CDR2 YSYEKL come from the germline V gene. The CDR3 sequence is CASSQGISGGNTGELFF. The CDR3 coding sequence is TGCGCCAGCAGCCAAGGGATTAGCGGGGGCAACACCGGGGAGCTGTTTTTT.

In its sample, this clone was seen once. The chain joins TRBV6-5 to TRBJ1-5, with D unclear. V dropped 5 bases and J dropped 0 bases, with 8 bases sitting between them. Germline V gene lookup returns CDR1 MNHEY and CDR2 SVGAGI. CDR3 length: 14 amino acids. The CDR3 loop is CASSTAYSNQPQHF. Written as DNA, the CDR3 is TGTGCCAGCAGTACAGCCTATAGCAATCAGCCCCAGCATTTT.

As for this clone: This specimen includes other DNA sequences encoding the same CDR3. CDR3 bases: TGTGCCAGCAGCAGACTGGCAGTGAACACCGGGGAGCTGTTTTTT. Translation gives CASSRLAVNTGELFF. The chain recombines TRBV11-2 with TRBJ2-2; D is unclear. CDR1 is SGHAT and CDR2 is FQNNGV in the germline V gene. The ends were cut back, 5 bases at V and 1 base at J, with 11 bases in the middle. CDR3 size: 15 residues.

This clone was seen a few times. The gene calls are TRBV29-1 and TRBJ1-2; 9 bases line up with TRBD1. Unmatched junction bases numbered 21, after V lost 0 bases and J lost 4 bases. The CDR3 covers 20 residues. The germline V gene has CDR1 SQVTM and CDR2 ANQGSEA. The CDR3 coding sequence is TGCAGCGTTGAAGATCGAGCCCCCACAGGGGGCGAGACCCTTGGCTATGGCTACACCTTC. This gives the protein CSVEDRAPTGGETLGYGYTF.

Here the CDR3 reads CASSYRDRGNSPLHF. DNA for the CDR3: TGTGCCAGCAGCTATCGGGACAGGGGGAATTCACCCCTCCACTTT. The genes are TRBV11-2 and TRBJ1-6, with 11 bases aligning to TRBD1. V dropped 4 bases and J dropped 7; count of bases not matched to a gene: 3. Germline CDR1 and CDR2: SGHAT and FQNNGV. The CDR3 is made up of 15 amino acids.

The V call is TRBV25-1, the J call TRBJ1-1; D perhaps matches TRBD1 (5 bases). The CDR3 runs 17 residues. Trimming took 3 bases from V and 4 from J, leaving 21 bases between them. Germline CDR1 MGHDK, CDR2 SYGVNS. The CDR3 DNA sequence: TGTGCCAGCAGTGACTGGGGACCCGGCGGAGGGTCCACTGAAGCTTTCTTT. It is translated as CASSDWGPGGGSTEAFF.

This chain uses TRBV18 with TRBJ1-3, with TRBD1 matching 10 bases. Trimming cost V 3 bases and J 9 bases; bases outside gene matches: 14. Germline V gene sequence: CDR1 KGHSH, CDR2 LQKENI. The CDR3 covers 17 residues. The CDR3 is CASSPGTGAIGGATIYF. The CDR3 nucleotides read TGTGCCAGCTCACCGGGGACAGGGGCTATCGGAGGGGCCACCATATATTTT.

The chain combines TRBV11-2 with TRBJ1-1; possible D gene TRBD1, 5 bases. Germline V gene lookup returns CDR1 SGHAT and CDR2 FQNNGV. Between the trimmed V and J ends, which lost 10 bases and 8 bases, there was a span of 23 bases. The CDR3 is 14 residues long. The CDR3 region has the DNA TGTGCCATCCAAGCCCAAACCAGGGCCTCGGAAGCTTTCTTT. Protein sequence: CAIQAQTRASEAFF.

V usage is TRBV6-2 or TRBV6-3 and J usage is TRBJ2-5; 7 bases match TRBD1. Germline V gives CDR1 MNHEY, CDR2 SVGEGT. This CDR3 is built from 15 residues. V was pared by 0 bases and J by 5 bases, with 6 bases of the junction left unmatched. The CDR3 protein is CASSYSRGGEETQYF. CDR3 coding DNA: TGTGCCAGCAGTTACTCGAGAGGGGGCGAGGAGACCCAGTACTTC.

V gene TRBV2 combines with J gene TRBJ2-3; TRBD2 matches at 13 bases. CDR1 and CDR2 (germline): SNHLY, FYNNEI. V shed 4 bases, J shed 3 bases, and the junction held 4 bases outside the gene matches. CDR3 size: 16 residues. CDR3 DNA sequence: TGTGCCAGCAGTGTCCGGACTAGCGGGGGTACAGATACGCAGTATTTT. Encoded protein: CASSVRTSGGTDTQYF.

This clone has just one count. This chain connects TRBV7-2 to TRBJ2-5, with TRBD1 as a possible D gene (6 bases). Germline V gene data show CDR1 as SGHTA and CDR2 as FQGNSA. The CDR3 is 16 amino acids. V lost 3 bases and J 2 bases, leaving 16 bases between the germline ends. CDR3 loop: CASSLFATGSQETQYF. In DNA form, the CDR3 reads TGTGCCAGCAGCTTGTTCGCGACAGGTAGTCAAGAGACCCAGTACTTC.

The chain links TRBV12-3 or TRBV12-4 to TRBJ2-1; D uncertain. This CDR3 is built from 11 residues. Trimming removed 5 bases at V and 8 bases at J, with 7 bases between. CDR3 residues: CASSLVYEQFF. CDR3 sequence (DNA): TGTGCCAGCAGTCTTGTCTATGAGCAGTTCTTC.

This sequence joins TRBV4-1 and TRBJ1-6; 12 nucleotides agree with TRBD1. Germline CDR1 reads MGHRA; CDR2 reads YSYEKL. Losses at the gene ends were 4 bases for V and 8 bases for J; bases not matched to a gene: 6. The length of the CDR3 is 16 residues. The CDR3 DNA reads as TGCGCCAGCAGCCGGTGGGACAGGGGGCGGGATTCACCCCTCCACTTT. Its translation is CASSRWDRGRDSPLHF.

The chain has TRBV7-8 and TRBJ1-3; 7 bases fit TRBD1. Losses at the gene ends were 2 bases for V and 0 bases for J; bases not matched to a gene: 4. CDR3 length: 16 amino acids. The V gene's germline CDR1 is SGHVS and CDR2 FQNEAQ. CDR3 DNA: TGTGCCAGCAGCTTACCGGGACAGAGCTCTGGAAACACCATATATTTT. Translation: CASSLPGQSSGNTIYF.

The chain joins TRBV11-2 to TRBJ1-5, with D possibly matching TRBD1 (5 bases). The CDR3 extends over 13 amino acids. Germline V gene data show CDR1 as SGHAT and CDR2 as FQNNGV. V lost 2 bases to trimming and J lost 9 bases, with 11 bases between them. The CDR3 DNA sequence: TGTGCCAGCAGCTTACAGGGTTTCAGGCCCCAGCATTTT. This codes for CASSLQGFRPQHF.

The genes are TRBV4-2 and TRBJ2-2; D unresolved. Germline CDR1 is LGHNA and CDR2 is YNFKEQ. Deletions cut 1 base from V and 4 bases from J, with 10 bases between. This CDR3 contains 15 residues. CDR3 sequence reads: CASSQGYSLTGELFF. CDR3 bases: TGTGCCAGCAGCCAAGGGTACAGCCTCACCGGGGAGCTGTTTTTT.

This chain connects TRBV18 to TRBJ2-7; 10 nucleotides agree with TRBD2. J lost 6 bases, V lost 4 bases, and 3 bases had no gene match. CDR1 is KGHSH, CDR2 LQKENI, per germline. CDR3 size: 13 residues. The CDR3 nucleotides are TGTGCCAGCTCACTAAGCGGGGGGGCCGAGCAGTACTTC. It encodes CASSLSGGAEQYF. The full variable domain, in which reference TRBV18 and TRBJ2-7 provide the parts outside the CDR3, is NAGVMQNPRHLVRRRGQEARLRCSPMKGHSHVYWYRQLPEEGLKFMVYLQKENIIDESGMPKERFSAEFPKEGPSILRIQQVVRGDSAAYFCASSLSGGAEQYFGPGTRLTVT.

The chain is built from TRBV27 and TRBJ2-6; D perhaps matches TRBD2 (6 bases). This CDR3 has 16 residues. The V gene's germline CDR1 is MNHEY and CDR2 SMNVEV (reference sequence). V was clipped by 2 bases and J by 4 bases, with 12 bases between them. The CDR3, as DNA: TGTGCCAGCAGTTTACGGGGGTCTGCCGGGGCCAACGTCCTGACTTTC. Amino acids: CASSLRGSAGANVLTF.

The chain is built from TRBV13 and TRBJ1-3, with 7 bases fitting TRBD1. Trimming at V came to 5 bases and at J to 1 base, leaving 5 bases not matched to a gene. Per germline, CDR1 PRHDT and CDR2 FYEKMQ (reference sequence). The CDR3 sequence is 15 residues long. CDR3 region: CASSARTGSGNTIYF. CDR3 sequence (DNA): TGTGCCAGCAGCGCCCGGACAGGTTCTGGAAACACCATATATTTT.

The genes are TRBV19 and TRBJ1-3; a weak D match, TRBD1 (6 bases). V lost 3 bases, J lost 0 bases, and 12 bases lay in between. CDR3 length: 16 residues. The germline gives CDR1 LNHDA, CDR2 SQIVND (reference sequence). CDR3 in amino acids: CASSIGDTNSGNTIYF. The CDR3, as DNA: TGTGCCAGTAGTATCGGGGACACTAACTCTGGAAACACCATATATTTT.

V and J are TRBV29-1 and TRBJ1-2; D gene unclear. This CDR3 comprises 12 residues. V was pared by 1 base and J by 1 base, with 4 bases between. Germline CDR1 SQVTM, CDR2 ANQGSEA. CDR3 amino acids: CSVEVGNYGYTF. Written as DNA, the CDR3 is TGCAGCGTTGAAGTCGGTAACTATGGCTACACCTTC.

This sequence joins TRBV18 and TRBJ2-5; possibly TRBD1 for D (5 bases). The germline V and J ends were trimmed by 3 bases and 5 bases, with 10 bases remaining between them. Germline loops: CDR1 KGHSH, CDR2 LQKENI. CDR3 length: 13 residues. The CDR3 region has the DNA TGTGCCAGCTCACCCAGGGATCGGGAGACCCAGTACTTC. It yields the protein CASSPRDRETQYF.

Only one count was recorded for this clone. The chain recombines TRBV7-2 with TRBJ2-2; maybe TRBD2 (5 bases). The CDR3 extends over 14 amino acids. Per the germline V gene, CDR1 is SGHTA and CDR2 is FQGNSA. Trimming removed 1 base from V and 4 bases from J, with 7 bases in between. CDR3 sequence reads: CASSLGGFTGELFF. Here the CDR3 DNA reads TGTGCCAGCAGCTTAGGAGGGTTCACCGGGGAGCTGTTTTTT.

The chain couples TRBV2 to TRBJ2-1; 13 bases line up with TRBD2. V lost 0 bases to trimming and J lost 12 bases; unmatched junction nucleotides: 11. Germline CDR1 is SNHLY and CDR2 is FYNNEI. This CDR3 is 17 amino acids long. The CDR3 region is CASSEASTSGGRVGQFF. Written as DNA, the CDR3 is TGTGCCAGCAGTGAAGCTTCGACTAGCGGGGGGCGGGTAGGGCAGTTCTTC.

This rearrangement joins TRBV4-1 to TRBJ2-7; TRBD1 matches 7 bases. The CDR3 runs to 14 residues. The junction had 3 bases not matched to a gene; V was cut back by 2 bases and J by 2 bases. In germline, CDR1 is MGHRA, CDR2 YSYEKL. DNA for the CDR3: TGCGCCAGCAGCCAACCAGGGGGTACCTACGAGCAGTACTTC. Protein: CASSQPGGTYEQYF.

The chain carries TRBV6-2 or TRBV6-3 and TRBJ2-2; TRBD2 aligns across 10 bases. Germline loops: CDR1 MNHEY, CDR2 SVGEGT. CDR3 length equals 16 residues. The V segment lost 4 bases and the J segment 3 bases; nucleotides outside the gene matches: 5. CDR3: CASSWGSGGHTGELFF. The CDR3 nucleotides read TGTGCCAGCAGTTGGGGTAGCGGGGGGCACACCGGGGAGCTGTTTTTT.

On this clone: The sample holds other DNA sequences that translate to the same CDR3. V usage is TRBV11-2 and J usage is TRBJ2-3; D gene uncertain. This CDR3 contains 11 residues. Germline CDR1 reads SGHAT; CDR2 reads FQNNGV. Between the trimmed V and J ends, which lost 4 bases and 5 bases, there was a span of 4 bases. CDR3 amino acids: CASSSGDTQYF. CDR3 in DNA: TGTGCCAGCAGCTCGGGAGATACGCAGTATTTT.

Of note for this clone: This same CDR3 is encoded by further DNA sequences in the sample. The chain has TRBV2 and TRBJ1-1; no clear D gene. CDR3 length equals 12 residues. CDR1 is SNHLY, CDR2 FYNNEI, per germline. V was shortened by 2 bases and J by 2 bases, with 3 bases between the two germline ends. The CDR3 protein is CASSEQNTEAFF. The DNA of the CDR3 is TGTGCCAGCAGTGAACAAAACACTGAAGCTTTCTTT.

The gene calls are TRBV7-3 and TRBJ1-2; TRBD1 matches 7 bases. Germline V gene sequence: CDR1 SGHTA, CDR2 FQGTGA. CDR3 length: 13 residues. Trimming took 5 bases from V and 7 from J; bases not matched to a gene: 7. CDR3 DNA: TGTGCCAGCAGCCCGGAGGGGGCTAGTGGCTACACCTTC. Amino acids: CASSPEGASGYTF.